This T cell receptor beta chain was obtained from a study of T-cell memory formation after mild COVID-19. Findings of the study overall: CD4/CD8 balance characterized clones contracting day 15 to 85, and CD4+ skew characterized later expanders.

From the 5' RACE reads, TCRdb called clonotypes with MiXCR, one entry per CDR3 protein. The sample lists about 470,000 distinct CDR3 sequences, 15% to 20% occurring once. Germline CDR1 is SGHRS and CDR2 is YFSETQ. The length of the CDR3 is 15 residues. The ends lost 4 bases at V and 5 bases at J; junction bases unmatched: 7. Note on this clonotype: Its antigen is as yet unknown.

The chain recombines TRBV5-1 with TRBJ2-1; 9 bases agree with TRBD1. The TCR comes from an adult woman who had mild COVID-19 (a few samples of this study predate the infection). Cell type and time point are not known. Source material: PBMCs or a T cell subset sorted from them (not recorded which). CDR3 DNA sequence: TGCGCCAGCAGCGCAGACAGGGGGTACAACAATGAGCAGTTCTTC. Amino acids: CASSADRGYNNEQFF.